The 17 T cell receptor beta chains below were found in one sample sequenced in a study of response to subunit inactivated influenza vaccine. A single record per CDR3 protein comes from TCRdb applying MiXCR to the RT-PCR reads. This sample has around 650,000 distinct CDR3 sequences, with more than 15% found just once. Sequenced here: PBMCs from blood, sampled approximately 12 days after vaccination. The receptors were gathered from a man aged 45-65 years who received an inactivated influenza vaccine.

This clonotype appeared a few times. V gene TRBV20-1 combines with J gene TRBJ2-7; D might be TRBD1 or TRBD2, each matching 5 bases. CDR1 DFQATT and CDR2 SNEGSKA come from the germline V gene (reference sequence). CDR3 length: 14 residues. V lost 3 bases, J lost 1 base, and 13 bases lay in between. CDR3 residues: CSASGASLSYEQYF. CDR3 sequence (DNA): TGCAGTGCTAGCGGGGCTAGCCTGTCCTACGAGCAGTACTTC.

The chain uses TRBV4-3 and TRBJ2-2; tentatively, D is TRBD2 (7 bases). V was clipped by 3 bases and J by 0 bases, with 14 bases between them. The CDR3 is made up of 17 amino acids. The germline V gene encodes CDR1 LGHNA and CDR2 YSLEER. CDR3 residues: CASSHSWGGPNTGELFF. The CDR3 DNA reads as TGCGCCAGCAGCCACTCTTGGGGGGGCCCGAACACCGGGGAGCTGTTTTTT.

This clonotype has a handful of counts. The chain links TRBV20-1 to TRBJ1-1; D is uncertain. In germline, CDR1 is DFQATT, CDR2 SNEGSKA (reference sequence). With 3 bases removed from V and 0 bases from J, the gap between germline ends came to 14 bases. CDR3 length: 15 amino acids. This chain's CDR3 is CSASLFVFMNTEAFF. DNA of the CDR3: TGCAGTGCTAGCCTCTTCGTTTTCATGAACACTGAAGCTTTCTTT.

The CDR3 DNA is TGTGCCAGCTCACCTTCACTACCAGAAGAGACCCAGTACTTC. Amino acid sequence: CASSPSLPEETQYF. V usage is TRBV18 and J usage is TRBJ2-5; no clear D gene. Germline CDR1 KGHSH, CDR2 LQKENI. Trimming stripped 3 bases from V and 3 bases from J, with 11 bases between. This CDR3 is built from 14 residues.

This clonotype was observed many times. The chain's CDR3 is CASSFSSGLTEAFF. CDR3 nucleotide sequence: TGTGCCAGCAGTTTTAGCTCAGGTTTGACTGAAGCTTTCTTT. This chain connects TRBV12-3 or TRBV12-4 to TRBJ1-1; D is unclear. The CDR3 has 14 amino acids. Trimming cost V 3 bases and J 5 bases, with 13 bases left between them.

The J gene is TRBJ2-3, the V gene TRBV29-1; D might be TRBD1 (7 bases). From germline, CDR1 is SQVTM and CDR2 ANQGSEA. With 0 bases removed from V and 4 bases from J, the gap between germline ends came to 11 bases. The CDR3 extends over 14 amino acids. The CDR3 sequence: CSVEDLRGADTQYF. CDR3 DNA: TGCAGCGTTGAAGATCTCAGGGGGGCAGATACGCAGTATTTT.

Concerning this clonotype itself: At one of its ends the junction is not consistent with the germline gene, which may arise from a read error. This rearrangement joins TRBV7-7 to TRBJ2-2; maybe TRBD2 (5 bases). The CDR3 consists of 13 residues. From germline, CDR1 is SSHAT and CDR2 FNYEAQ (reference sequence). CDR3 sequence: CASSFQRTGELFF. The DNA of the CDR3 is TGTGCTAGCAGCTTTCAGCGGACCGGGGAGCTGTTTTTT.

The rearrangement uses TRBV7-8 and TRBJ2-3; possibly TRBD2 for D (6 bases). V shed 0 bases and J shed 5 bases, with 18 bases lying between them. Germline CDR1 is SGHVS and CDR2 is FQNEAQ. The CDR3 loop spans 17 amino acids. CDR3 DNA sequence: TGTGCCAGCAGCTTAGCAGGGTGGGAGGCCCAGGGAGATACGCAGTATTTT. The encoded protein is CASSLAGWEAQGDTQYF.

This clonotype was seen a few times. The V gene is TRBV20-1, the J gene TRBJ2-3; perhaps TRBD1 as D (5 bases). This CDR3 region has 14 residues. Germline-derived CDR1 and CDR2 are DFQATT and SNEGSKA (reference sequence). Trimming removed 3 bases at V and 7 bases at J, with 17 bases between. The CDR3 protein is CSASQLLGPNTQYF. CDR3 in DNA: TGCAGTGCTAGCCAATTACTGGGGCCAAATACGCAGTATTTT.

The sample holds many counts of this clonotype. V usage is TRBV10-3 and J usage is TRBJ2-7; D remains unclear. Germline V gene data show CDR1 as ENHRY and CDR2 as SYGVKD. The CDR3 extends over 12 amino acids. V lost 4 bases and J 0 bases, leaving 4 bases between the germline ends. CDR3: CAISGSSYEQYF. In DNA, the CDR3 is TGTGCCATCAGTGGGAGCTCCTACGAGCAGTACTTC.

This clonotype was seen only a few times. The rearrangement links TRBV5-5 to TRBJ1-2; 7 nucleotides match TRBD1. The CDR3 consists of 14 residues. V shed 4 bases, J shed 4 bases, and the junction held 7 bases outside the gene matches. Looked up from germline, CDR1 is SGHKS and CDR2 is YYEKEE (reference sequence). The CDR3 coding sequence is TGTGCCAGCAGCAAAGGACAGGAGCCCTATGGCTACACCTTC. It translates to CASSKGQEPYGYTF.

The chain combines TRBV3-1 with TRBJ1-4, with D uncertain. V was trimmed by 1 base and J by 8 bases, leaving 5 bases between them. The CDR3 is made up of 12 amino acids. Germline CDR1 LGHDT, CDR2 YNNKEL (reference sequence). The CDR3 nucleotides read TGTGCCAGCAGCCAAGCCATCGAAAAACTGTTTTTT. The encoded protein is CASSQAIEKLFF.

The V call is TRBV20-1, the J call TRBJ2-7, with 9 bases that match TRBD1. Germline V gene sequence: CDR1 DFQATT, CDR2 SNEGSKA (reference sequence). V lost 2 bases, J lost 2 bases, and 13 bases stayed unmatched. The CDR3 has 17 residues. Here the CDR3 DNA reads TGCAGTGCTAGATCGATTAACAGGGGGCGAAACCCCTACGAGCAGTACTTC. The encoded protein is CSARSINRGRNPYEQYF.

J is TRBJ2-2 and V is TRBV3-1; no clear D gene. Germline values: CDR1 LGHDT, CDR2 YNNKEL (reference sequence). Trimming took 0 bases from V and 6 from J, leaving 8 bases between them. CDR3 size: 14 residues. CDR3: CASSQDFSPGELFF. Written as DNA, the CDR3 is TGTGCCAGCAGCCAAGACTTTTCCCCCGGGGAGCTGTTTTTT.

This clonotype was seen more than once but under ten times. The CDR3 loop is CASSQAFTGDLSGALHF. The CDR3 DNA follows: TGTGCCAGCAGCCAAGCTTTTACGGGAGACCTGTCGGGGGCCCTCCACTTT. The chain links TRBV3-1 to TRBJ1-6; D is possibly TRBD1 (5 bases). This CDR3 has 17 amino acids. Germline lookup yields CDR1 LGHDT and CDR2 YNNKEL (reference sequence). V shed 1 base and J shed 14 bases, with 24 bases lying between them.

This clonotype appeared a few times. The rearrangement joins TRBV29-1 to TRBJ2-3, with 7 bases aligning to TRBD1. The germline CDR1 and CDR2 sequences are SQVTM and ANQGSEA. The V and J ends lost 5 bases and 6 bases, in that order; junction bases with no gene match: 2. This CDR3 is 11 amino acids long. This chain's CDR3 is CSVLQGDTQYF. CDR3 bases: TGCAGCGTTCTACAGGGGGATACGCAGTATTTT.

A few counts support this clonotype. The chain joins TRBV20-1 to TRBJ1-5; no clear D. This CDR3 has 14 residues. Germline V CDR1 and CDR2: DFQATT, SNEGSKA (reference sequence). V shed 4 bases and J shed 6 bases, with 16 bases lying between them. CDR3 nucleotide sequence: TGCAGTGCTACCCGTTGGGTTTCTAGTCAGCCCCAGCATTTT. This gives the protein CSATRWVSSQPQHF.